The 8 T cell receptor beta chains below all came from one sample that was sequenced in a study of blood T cell repertoires in COVID-19. TCRdb keeps only in-frame clones here, not all; method: immunoSEQ multiplex PCR. The sample yields about 130,000 clones, about 85% seen once. Sequenced: peripheral blood. These TCRs come from a woman aged 80 or over with acute or convalescent COVID-19.

V gene TRBV27 combines with J gene TRBJ2-1, with 8 bases lining up with TRBD2. The CDR3 consists of 19 residues. Germline V gene data show CDR1 as MNHEY and CDR2 as SMNVEV (reference sequence). Germline trimming cut 5 bases from V and 2 bases from J; bases unmatched to any gene: 17. CDR3 region: CASSKSGERGLGTYNEQFF. CDR3 DNA: TGTGCCAGCAGTAAATCGGGGGAGCGGGGGCTTGGCACCTACAATGAGCAGTTCTTC.

This clone has only one observation. The chain joins TRBV5-4 to TRBJ2-1; D not resolved. Germline V lookup: CDR1 SGHNT, CDR2 YYREEE (reference sequence). V dropped 0 bases and J dropped 7 bases, with 11 bases sitting between them. The CDR3 is 14 residues long. The CDR3 DNA sequence: TGTGCCAGCAGCTTGGCCAACCCGAGGAATGAGCAGTTCTTC. Its translation is CASSLANPRNEQFF.

V is TRBV7-2 and J is TRBJ1-5; weak D call: TRBD1 (5 bases). Trimming took 5 bases from V and 8 from J, leaving 16 bases between them. The CDR3 spans 14 residues. CDR1 and CDR2 from the germline V gene are SGHTA and FQGNSA. The chain's CDR3 is CASSPQGLMEPQHF. The CDR3 DNA reads TGTGCCAGCAGCCCGCAGGGATTGATGGAGCCCCAGCATTTT.

The V gene is TRBV7-8, the J gene TRBJ2-5; D possibly corresponds to TRBD1 (6 bases). CDR3 length equals 14 residues. The V end was cut by 5 bases, the J end by 1 base, with 11 bases between. CDR1 and CDR2 from the germline V gene are SGHVS and FQNEAQ. CDR3 DNA sequence: TGTGCCAGCAGCCCGAGGGGGTTCCAAGAGACCCAGTACTTC. It translates to CASSPRGFQETQYF.

The J gene is TRBJ2-3, the V gene TRBV5-1; D may be TRBD1 (6 bases). With 0 bases removed from V and 2 bases from J, the gap between germline ends came to 13 bases. This CDR3 contains 16 residues. Germline V gene data show CDR1 as SGHRS and CDR2 as YFSETQ. CDR3 nucleotides: TGCGCCAGCAGCTTGGGGGGTTACAGGGCCACAGATACGCAGTATTTT. Translation gives CASSLGGYRATDTQYF.

Notes on this clone: The DNA is omitted, as the CDR3 cannot be located on it reliably, and the CDR3 follows TCRdb's listing. J is TRBJ2-7 and V is TRBV21-1; the table's D call, TRBD1, has no DNA check behind it. TRBV21-1 is a listed pseudogene. The CDR3 is made up of 16 amino acids, end residues included. This chain's CDR3 is CASSLWGQGARYEQYV.

The J gene is TRBJ2-3, the V gene TRBV6-5; D possibly corresponds to TRBD2 (5 bases). CDR1 is MNHEY, CDR2 SVGAGI, per germline. V was cut by 4 bases and J by 7 bases, with 18 bases left in between. The CDR3 extends over 15 amino acids. For the CDR3, the DNA is TGTGCCAGCAGTTCCTCGGGCCCGGACTTTAATACGCAGTATTTT. Its protein is CASSSSGPDFNTQYF.

This clone occurred once. This rearrangement joins TRBV7-2 to TRBJ1-3; D gene uncertain. The CDR3 has 14 residues. In germline, CDR1 is SGHTA, CDR2 FQGNSA. V shed 2 bases and J shed 3 bases, with 8 bases lying between them. The CDR3 DNA reads as TGTGCCAGCAGCTTACTGGCAGGTGGAAACACCATATATTTT. It specifies CASSLLAGGNTIYF.